This T cell receptor (beta chain) was recovered during a study of shared T cell receptors in the human thymus (dated by TCRdb to about 2021). Regarding the complete study: The study examined how the human thymus generates shared, self-reactive T-cell receptor alpha chains.

Receptors were amplified or captured by the immunoSEQ multiplex PCR assay. This immuneACCESS table, as held by TCRdb, lists in-frame sequences with V and J called but not all clones. Of the missing ones, under half trace to an unresolved V gene in checked studies; the others have no known cause. For this sample the table gives under 450,000 clones, of which just under 95% were detected only once. 0.02% of the sample belongs to the ten largest clones. Points on this clone: Its specific antigen is unknown. It has no much larger one-base neighbor in the sample; base qualities were not kept.

For CDR1 and CDR2, the germline V gene lists SGHAT and FQNNGV. V gives up 3 bases and J gives up 8 bases, and the segment between their germline ends measures 11 bases. Including cysteine and phenylalanine, the CDR3 has 13 amino acids. Here the CDR3 DNA is all that survives: 39 bases in frame from base 1. The sample comprised thymocytes. The sequence links TRBV11-2 to TRBJ2-4; tentative D gene TRBD2, with 6 bases matching. This sequence originates from a human donor. The DNA sequence is given as TGTGCCAGCAGCTTGGCAGGCGGGGACATTCAGTACTTC. It translates to CASSLAGGDIQYF.